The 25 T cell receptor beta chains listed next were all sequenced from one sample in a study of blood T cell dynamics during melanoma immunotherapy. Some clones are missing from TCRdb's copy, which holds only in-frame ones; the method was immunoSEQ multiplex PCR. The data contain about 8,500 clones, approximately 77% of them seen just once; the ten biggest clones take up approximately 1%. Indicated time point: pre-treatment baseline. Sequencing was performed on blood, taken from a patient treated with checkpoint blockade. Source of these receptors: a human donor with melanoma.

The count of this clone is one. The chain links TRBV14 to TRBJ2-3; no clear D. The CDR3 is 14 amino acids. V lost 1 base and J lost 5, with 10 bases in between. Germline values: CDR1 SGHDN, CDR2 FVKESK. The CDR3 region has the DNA TGTGCCAGCAGCCAAGTCCCAGGTCTAGATACGCAGTATTTT. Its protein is CASSQVPGLDTQYF.

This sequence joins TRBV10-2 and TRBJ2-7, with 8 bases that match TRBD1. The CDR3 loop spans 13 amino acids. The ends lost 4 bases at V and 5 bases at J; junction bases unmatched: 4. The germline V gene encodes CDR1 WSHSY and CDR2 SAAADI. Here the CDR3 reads CASSGPTGDEQYF. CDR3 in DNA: TGCGCCAGCAGTGGGCCGACAGGGGACGAGCAGTACTTC.

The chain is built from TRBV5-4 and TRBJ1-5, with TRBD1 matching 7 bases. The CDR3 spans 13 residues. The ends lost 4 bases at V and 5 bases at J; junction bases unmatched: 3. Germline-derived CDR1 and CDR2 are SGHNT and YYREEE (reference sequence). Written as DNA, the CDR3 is TGTGCCAGCAGCAAAGACAGGGATCAGCCCCAGCATTTT. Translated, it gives CASSKDRDQPQHF. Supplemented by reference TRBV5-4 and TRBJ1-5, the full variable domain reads ETGVTQSPTHLIKTRGQQVTLRCSSQSGHNTVSWYQQALGQGPQFIFQYYREEENGRGNFPPRFSGLQFPNYSSELNVNALELDDSALYLCASSKDRDQPQHFGDGTRLSIL.

The CDR3 nucleotides read TGTGCCAGCAGCCGATTCCCGGGACAGTCCTACAATGAGCAGTTCTTC. It specifies CASSRFPGQSYNEQFF. The chain recombines TRBV14 with TRBJ2-1; 7 bases align to TRBD1. This CDR3 contains 16 residues. V was clipped by 4 bases and J by 1 base; unmatched bases: 7. In germline, CDR1 is SGHDN, CDR2 FVKESK.

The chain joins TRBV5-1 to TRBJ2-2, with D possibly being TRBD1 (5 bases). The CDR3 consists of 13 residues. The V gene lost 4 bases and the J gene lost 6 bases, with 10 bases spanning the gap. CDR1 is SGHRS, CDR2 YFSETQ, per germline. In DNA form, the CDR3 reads TGCGCCAGCAGCCGAATAGGGGCCGGGGAGCTGTTTTTT. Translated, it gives CASSRIGAGELFF.

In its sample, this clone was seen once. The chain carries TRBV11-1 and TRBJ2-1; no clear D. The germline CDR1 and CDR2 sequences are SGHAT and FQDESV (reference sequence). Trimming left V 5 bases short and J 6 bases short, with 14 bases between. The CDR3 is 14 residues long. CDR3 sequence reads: CASSHRRLGNEQFF. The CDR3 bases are TGTGCCAGCAGCCACCGGCGGCTCGGCAATGAGCAGTTCTTC.

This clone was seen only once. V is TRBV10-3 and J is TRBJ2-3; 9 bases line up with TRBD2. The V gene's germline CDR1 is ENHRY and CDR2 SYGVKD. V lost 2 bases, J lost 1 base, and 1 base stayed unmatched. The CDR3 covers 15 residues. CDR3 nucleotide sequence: TGTGCCATCAGTGAGGCGGGGGGGGGCACAGATACGCAGTATTTT. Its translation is CAISEAGGGTDTQYF.

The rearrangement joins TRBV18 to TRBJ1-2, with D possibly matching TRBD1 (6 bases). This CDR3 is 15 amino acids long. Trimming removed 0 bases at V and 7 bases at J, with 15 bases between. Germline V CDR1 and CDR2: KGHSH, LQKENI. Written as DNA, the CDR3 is TGTGCCAGCTCACCACCGGCAGGGGCGGATGGTGGCTACACCTTC. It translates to CASSPPAGADGGYTF. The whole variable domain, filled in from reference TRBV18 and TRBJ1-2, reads NAGVMQNPRHLVRRRGQEARLRCSPMKGHSHVYWYRQLPEEGLKFMVYLQKENIIDESGMPKERFSAEFPKEGPSILRIQQVVRGDSAAYFCASSPPAGADGGYTFGSGTRLTVV.

CDR3 DNA: TGTGCCAGCAGCTCTAAGGGGGCGGGTGGCAATCAGCCCCAGCATTTT. Its translation is CASSSKGAGGNQPQHF. The V gene is TRBV5-4, the J gene TRBJ1-5, with 7 bases matching TRBD1. The CDR3 is 16 amino acids. CDR1 is SGHNT and CDR2 is YYREEE in the germline V gene (reference sequence). Trimming took 3 bases from V and 2 from J; bases not matched to a gene: 8.

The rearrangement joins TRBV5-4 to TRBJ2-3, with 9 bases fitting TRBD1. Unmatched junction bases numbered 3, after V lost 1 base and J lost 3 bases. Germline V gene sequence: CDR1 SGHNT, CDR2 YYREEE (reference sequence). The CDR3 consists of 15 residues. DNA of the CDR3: TGTGCCAGCAGCTTGAGACAGGGGGGTACAGATACGCAGTATTTT. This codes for CASSLRQGGTDTQYF.

CDR3 nucleotides: TGTGCCAGCACCATTGGTGCAGGCTTGAACTATGGCTACACCTTC. Encoded protein: CASTIGAGLNYGYTF. The rearrangement uses TRBV28 and TRBJ1-2; D gene uncertain. Germline V CDR1 and CDR2: MDHEN, SYDVKM. This CDR3 spans 15 amino acids. Trimming removed 7 bases from V and 2 bases from J, with 17 bases in between.

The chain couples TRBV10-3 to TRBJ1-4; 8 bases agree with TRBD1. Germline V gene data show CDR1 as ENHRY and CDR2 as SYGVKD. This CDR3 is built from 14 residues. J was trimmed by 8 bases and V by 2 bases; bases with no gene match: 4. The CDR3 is CAISEQGASEKLFF. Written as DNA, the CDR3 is TGTGCCATCAGTGAGCAGGGGGCGTCGGAAAAACTGTTTTTT.

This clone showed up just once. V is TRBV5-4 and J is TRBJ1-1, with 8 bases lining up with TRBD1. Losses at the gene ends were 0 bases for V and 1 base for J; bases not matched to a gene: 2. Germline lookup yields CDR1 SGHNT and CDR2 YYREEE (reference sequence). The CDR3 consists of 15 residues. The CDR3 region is CASSLAGTGNTEAFF. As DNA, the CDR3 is TGTGCCAGCAGCTTGGCGGGGACAGGGAACACTGAAGCTTTCTTT.

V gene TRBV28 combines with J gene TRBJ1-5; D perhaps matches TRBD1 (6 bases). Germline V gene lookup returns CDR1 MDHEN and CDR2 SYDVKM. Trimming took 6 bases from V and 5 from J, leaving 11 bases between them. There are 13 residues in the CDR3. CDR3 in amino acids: CASSGGTYQPQHF. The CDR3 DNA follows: TGTGCCAGCAGCGGGGGGACATATCAGCCCCAGCATTTT.

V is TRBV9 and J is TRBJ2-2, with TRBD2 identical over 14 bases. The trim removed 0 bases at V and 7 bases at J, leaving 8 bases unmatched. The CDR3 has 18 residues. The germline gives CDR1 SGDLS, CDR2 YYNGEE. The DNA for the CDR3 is TGTGCCAGCAGCGTAGCCCCGGGACTAGCGGGAGTTAGCGGGGAGCTGTTTTTT. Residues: CASSVAPGLAGVSGELFF.

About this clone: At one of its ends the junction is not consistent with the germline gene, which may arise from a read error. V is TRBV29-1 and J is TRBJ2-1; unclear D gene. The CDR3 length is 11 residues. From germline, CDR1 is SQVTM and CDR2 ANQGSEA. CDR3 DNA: TGCAGCGTTGAGGGCTACGATGAGCAGTTCTTC. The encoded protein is CSVEGYDEQFF.

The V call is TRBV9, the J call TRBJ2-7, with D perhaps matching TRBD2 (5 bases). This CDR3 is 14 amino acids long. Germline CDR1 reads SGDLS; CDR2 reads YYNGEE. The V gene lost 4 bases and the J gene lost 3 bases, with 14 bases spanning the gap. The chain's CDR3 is CASSSTSRGYEQYF. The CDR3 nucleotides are TGTGCCAGCAGCAGTACTAGTCGGGGCTACGAGCAGTACTTC.

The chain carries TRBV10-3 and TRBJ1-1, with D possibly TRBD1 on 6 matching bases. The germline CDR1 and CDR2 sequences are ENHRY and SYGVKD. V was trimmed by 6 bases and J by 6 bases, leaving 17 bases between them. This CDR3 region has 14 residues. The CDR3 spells CAIRTRGGFAEAFF. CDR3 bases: TGTGCCATCAGGACCAGGGGTGGATTCGCTGAAGCTTTCTTT.

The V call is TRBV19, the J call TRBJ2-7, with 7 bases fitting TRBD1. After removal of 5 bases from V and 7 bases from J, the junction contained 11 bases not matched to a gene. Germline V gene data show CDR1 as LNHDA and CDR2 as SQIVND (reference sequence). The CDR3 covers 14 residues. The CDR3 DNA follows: TGTGCCAGTAGTCGGGGAGACAGGGAGAGTGAGCAGTACTTC. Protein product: CASSRGDRESEQYF.

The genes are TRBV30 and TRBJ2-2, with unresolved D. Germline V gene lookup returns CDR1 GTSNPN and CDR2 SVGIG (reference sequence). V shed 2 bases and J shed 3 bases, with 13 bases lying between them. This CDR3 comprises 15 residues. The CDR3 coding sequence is TGTGCCTGGAGTAGTACTGGGCAGGACACCGGGGAGCTGTTTTTT. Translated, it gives CAWSSTGQDTGELFF. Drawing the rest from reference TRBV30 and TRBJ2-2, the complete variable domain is SQTIHQWPATLVQPVGSPLSLECTVEGTSNPNLYWYRQAAGRGLQLLFYSVGIGQISSEVPQNLSASRPQDRQFILSSKKLLLSDSGFYLCAWSSTGQDTGELFFGEGSRLTVL.

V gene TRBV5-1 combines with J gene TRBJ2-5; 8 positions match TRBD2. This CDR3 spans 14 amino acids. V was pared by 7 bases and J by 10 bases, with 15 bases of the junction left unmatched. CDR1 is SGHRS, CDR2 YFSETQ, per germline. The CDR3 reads CASQELAGPRSQYF. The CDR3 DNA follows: TGCGCCAGCCAAGAGTTAGCGGGACCTCGGAGCCAGTACTTC.

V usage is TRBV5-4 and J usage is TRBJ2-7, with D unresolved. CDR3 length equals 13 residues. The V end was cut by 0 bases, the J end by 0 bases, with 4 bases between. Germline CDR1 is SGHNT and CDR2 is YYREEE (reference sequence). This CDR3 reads CASSLAHSYEQYF. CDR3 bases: TGTGCCAGCAGCTTGGCTCACTCCTACGAGCAGTACTTC.

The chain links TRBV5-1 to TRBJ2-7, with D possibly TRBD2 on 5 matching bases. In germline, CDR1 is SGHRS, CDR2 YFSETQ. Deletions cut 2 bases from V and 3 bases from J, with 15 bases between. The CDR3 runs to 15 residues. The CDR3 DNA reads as TGCGCCAGCAGCTTAGGCCCGGGAACAAACTACGAGCAGTACTTC. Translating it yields CASSLGPGTNYEQYF.

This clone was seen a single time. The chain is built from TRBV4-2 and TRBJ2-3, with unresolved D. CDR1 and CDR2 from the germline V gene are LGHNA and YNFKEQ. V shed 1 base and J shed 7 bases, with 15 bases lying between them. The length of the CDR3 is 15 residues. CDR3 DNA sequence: TGTGCCAGCAGCCAAGTGAGCAGGATGATTAATACGCAGTATTTT. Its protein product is CASSQVSRMINTQYF.

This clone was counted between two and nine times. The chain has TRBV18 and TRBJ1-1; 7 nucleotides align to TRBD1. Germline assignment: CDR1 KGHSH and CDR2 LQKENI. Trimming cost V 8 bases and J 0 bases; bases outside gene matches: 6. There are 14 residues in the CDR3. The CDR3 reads CASGRQGMNTEAFF. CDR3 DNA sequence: TGTGCCAGCGGCAGACAGGGCATGAACACTGAAGCTTTCTTT.